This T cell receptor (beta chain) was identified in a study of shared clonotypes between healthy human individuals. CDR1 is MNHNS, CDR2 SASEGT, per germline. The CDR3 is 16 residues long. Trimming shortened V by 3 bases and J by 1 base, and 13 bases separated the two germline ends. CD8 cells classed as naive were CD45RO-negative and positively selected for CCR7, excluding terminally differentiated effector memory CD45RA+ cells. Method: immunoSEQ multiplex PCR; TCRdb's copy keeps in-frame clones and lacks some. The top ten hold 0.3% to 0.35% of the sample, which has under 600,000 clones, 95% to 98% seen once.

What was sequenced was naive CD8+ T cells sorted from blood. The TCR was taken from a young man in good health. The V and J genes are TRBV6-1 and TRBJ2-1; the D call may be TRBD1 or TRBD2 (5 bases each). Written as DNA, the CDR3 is TGTGCCAGCAGTGAGGGGGTAGGCGGGTCCTACAATGAGCAGTTCTTC. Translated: CASSEGVGGSYNEQFF.